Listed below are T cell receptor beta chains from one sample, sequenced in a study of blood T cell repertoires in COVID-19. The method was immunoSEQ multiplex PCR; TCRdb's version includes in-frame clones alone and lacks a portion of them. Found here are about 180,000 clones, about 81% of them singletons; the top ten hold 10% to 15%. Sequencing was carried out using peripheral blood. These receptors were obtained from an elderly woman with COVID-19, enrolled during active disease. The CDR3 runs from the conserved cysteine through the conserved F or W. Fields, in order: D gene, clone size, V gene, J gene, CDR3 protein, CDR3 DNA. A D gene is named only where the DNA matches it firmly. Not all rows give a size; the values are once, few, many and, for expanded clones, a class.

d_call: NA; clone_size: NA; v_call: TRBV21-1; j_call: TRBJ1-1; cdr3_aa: CAGKPTGGGPRNTEAFF; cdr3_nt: TGTGCCGGCAAACCAACAGGGGGAGGTCCTCGCAACACTGAAGCTTTCTTT
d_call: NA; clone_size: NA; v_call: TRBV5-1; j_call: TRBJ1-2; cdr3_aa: CASSPMGLLGYGYTF; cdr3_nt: TGCGCCAGCAGCCCCATGGGACTTCTTGGCTATGGCTACACCTTC
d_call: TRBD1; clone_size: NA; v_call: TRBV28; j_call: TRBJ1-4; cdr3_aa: CASSLPTGGDEKLFF; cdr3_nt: TGTGCCAGCAGTCTCCCGACAGGGGGGGATGAAAAACTGTTTTTT
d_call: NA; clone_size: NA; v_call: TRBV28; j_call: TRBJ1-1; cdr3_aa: CASSLPWTGGPEAFF; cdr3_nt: TGTGCCAGCAGTTTACCTTGGACCGGCGGGCCTGAAGCTTTCTTT
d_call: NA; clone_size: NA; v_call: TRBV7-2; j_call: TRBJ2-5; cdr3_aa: CASSPTRAQETQYF; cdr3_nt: TGTGCCAGCAGCCCGACTCGCGCGCAAGAGACCCAGTACTTC
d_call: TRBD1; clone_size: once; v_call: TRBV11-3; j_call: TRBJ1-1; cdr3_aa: CASSPGQERAMMNTEAFF; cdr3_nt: TGTGCCAGCAGCCCCGGACAGGAGAGGGCCATGATGAACACTGAAGCTTTCTTT
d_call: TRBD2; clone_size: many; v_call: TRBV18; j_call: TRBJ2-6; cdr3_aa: CASSLAGGSGANVLTF; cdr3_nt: TGTGCCAGCTCACTTGCGGGGGGATCTGGGGCCAACGTCCTGACTTTC
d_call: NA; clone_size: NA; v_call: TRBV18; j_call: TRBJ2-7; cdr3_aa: CASSPVRSNEQYF; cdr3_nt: TGTGCCAGCTCACCAGTTAGGAGTAACGAGCAGTACTTC
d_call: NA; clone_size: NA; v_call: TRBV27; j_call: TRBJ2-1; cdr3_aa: CASSFTRLDPYNEQFF; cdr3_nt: TGTGCCAGCAGTTTCACTCGACTAGACCCCTACAATGAGCAGTTCTTC
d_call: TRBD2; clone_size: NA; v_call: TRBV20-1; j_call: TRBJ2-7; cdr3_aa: CSASLGAGGPYEQYF; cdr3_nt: TGCAGTGCTAGTCTGGGGGCGGGAGGACCCTACGAGCAGTACTTC
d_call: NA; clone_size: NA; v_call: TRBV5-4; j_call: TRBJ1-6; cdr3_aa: CASSVDTHPGSPLHF; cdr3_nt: TGTGCCAGCAGCGTTGACACTCATCCCGGTTCACCCCTCCACTTT
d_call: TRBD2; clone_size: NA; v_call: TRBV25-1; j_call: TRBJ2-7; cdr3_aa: CASSLAGGSAYEQYF; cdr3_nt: TGTGCCAGCAGTCTAGCGGGAGGTTCGGCTTACGAGCAGTACTTC
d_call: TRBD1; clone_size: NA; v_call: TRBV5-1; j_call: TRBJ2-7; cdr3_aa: CASSRTGDSYEQYF; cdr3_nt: TGCGCCAGCAGCCGGACAGGGGACTCCTACGAGCAGTACTTC
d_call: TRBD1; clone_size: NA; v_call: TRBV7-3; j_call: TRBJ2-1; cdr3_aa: CASSFGTGFYNEQFF; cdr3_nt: TGTGCCAGCAGCTTTGGGACAGGCTTCTACAATGAGCAGTTCTTC
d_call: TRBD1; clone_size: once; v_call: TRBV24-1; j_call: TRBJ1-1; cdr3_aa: CATRRTGVGTEAFF; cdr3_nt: TGTGCCACCAGGAGGACAGGGGTGGGCACTGAAGCTTTCTTT
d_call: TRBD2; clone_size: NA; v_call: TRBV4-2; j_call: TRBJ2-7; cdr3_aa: CASSQDIAGGEQYF; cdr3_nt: TGTGCCAGCAGCCAAGATATAGCGGGGGGCGAGCAGTACTTC
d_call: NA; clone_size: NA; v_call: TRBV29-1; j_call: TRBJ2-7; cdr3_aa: CSVSEGLREQYF; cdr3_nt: TGCAGCGTCTCGGAGGGCCTACGGGAGCAGTACTTC
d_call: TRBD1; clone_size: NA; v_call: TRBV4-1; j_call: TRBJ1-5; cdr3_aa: CASSRRDRMNQPQHF; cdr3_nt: TGCGCCAGCAGCCGCCGGGACAGAATGAATCAGCCCCAGCATTTT
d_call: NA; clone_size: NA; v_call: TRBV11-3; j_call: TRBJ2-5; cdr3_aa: CASSLQGPETQYF; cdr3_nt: TGTGCCAGCAGCTTGCAGGGGCCGGAGACCCAGTACTTC
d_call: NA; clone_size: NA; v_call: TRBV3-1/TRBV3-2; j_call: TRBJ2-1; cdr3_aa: CASSYPGSYNEQFF; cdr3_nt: TGTGCCAGCAGCTATCCCGGCTCCTACAATGAGCAGTTCTTC
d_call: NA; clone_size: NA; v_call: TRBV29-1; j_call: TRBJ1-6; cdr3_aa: CSVERALASPLHF; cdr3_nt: TGCAGCGTTGAGAGGGCGTTAGCATCACCCCTCCACTTT
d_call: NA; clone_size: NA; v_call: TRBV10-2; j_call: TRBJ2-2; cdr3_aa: CASRGAGETGELFF; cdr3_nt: TGCGCCAGCAGGGGCGCTGGGGAGACCGGGGAGCTGTTTTTT
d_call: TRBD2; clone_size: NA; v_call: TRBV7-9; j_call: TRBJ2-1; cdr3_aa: CASSGSGRAANEQFF; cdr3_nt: TGTGCCAGCAGCGGCAGCGGGAGGGCCGCCAATGAGCAGTTCTTC
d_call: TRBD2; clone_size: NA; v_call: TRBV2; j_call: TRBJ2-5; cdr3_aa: CASSGESGGSWDQETQYF; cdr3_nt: TGTGCCAGCAGTGGAGAGTCGGGCGGGAGTTGGGACCAAGAGACCCAGTACTTC
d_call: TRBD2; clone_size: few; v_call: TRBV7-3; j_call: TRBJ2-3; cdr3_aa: CASSPRLAPPDTQYF; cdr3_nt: TGTGCCAGCAGCCCCAGACTAGCCCCCCCAGATACGCAGTATTTT
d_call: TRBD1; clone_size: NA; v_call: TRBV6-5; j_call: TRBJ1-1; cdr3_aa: CASSYTGGGTEAFF; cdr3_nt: TGTGCCAGCAGTTACACAGGGGGGGGCACTGAAGCTTTCTTT
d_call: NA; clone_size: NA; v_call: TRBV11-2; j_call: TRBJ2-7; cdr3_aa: CASSLDLSRQYF; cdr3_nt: TGTGCCAGCAGCTTAGATTTATCTAGGCAGTACTTC
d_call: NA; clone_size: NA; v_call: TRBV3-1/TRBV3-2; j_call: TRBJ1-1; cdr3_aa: CASSTGGMNTEAFF; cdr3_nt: TGTGCCAGCAGCACGGGAGGTATGAACACTGAAGCTTTCTTT
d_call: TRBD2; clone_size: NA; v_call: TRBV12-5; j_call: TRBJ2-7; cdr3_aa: CASGSGLAGTRGHEQYF; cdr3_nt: TGTGCTAGTGGTTCCGGACTAGCGGGGACCCGGGGACACGAGCAGTACTTC
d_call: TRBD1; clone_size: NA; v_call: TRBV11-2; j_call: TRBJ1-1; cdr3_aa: CASSASFSGTGAEAFF; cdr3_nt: TGTGCCAGCAGCGCTAGTTTTTCCGGGACAGGGGCTGAAGCTTTCTTT
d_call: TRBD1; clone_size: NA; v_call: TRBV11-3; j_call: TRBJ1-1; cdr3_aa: CASSFRGLGTEAFF; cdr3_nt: TGTGCCAGCAGCTTTAGGGGGCTCGGCACTGAAGCTTTCTTT
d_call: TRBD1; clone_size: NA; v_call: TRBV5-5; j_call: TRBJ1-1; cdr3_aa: CASSPGQGEAFF; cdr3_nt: TGTGCCAGCAGCCCGGGACAGGGGGAAGCTTTCTTT
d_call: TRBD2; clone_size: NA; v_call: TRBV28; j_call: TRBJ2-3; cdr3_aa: CASRRTSGGATDTQYF; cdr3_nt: TGTGCCAGCAGACGGACTAGCGGGGGGGCGACAGATACGCAGTATTTT
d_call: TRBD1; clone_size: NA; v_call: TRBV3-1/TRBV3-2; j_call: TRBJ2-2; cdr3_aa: CASSSRTGSGELFF; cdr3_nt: TGTGCCAGCAGCTCTCGGACAGGGTCCGGGGAGCTGTTTTTT
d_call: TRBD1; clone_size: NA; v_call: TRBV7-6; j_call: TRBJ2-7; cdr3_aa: CASSLSDREFPEQYF; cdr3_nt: TGTGCCAGCAGCTTATCGGACAGGGAGTTCCCAGAGCAGTACTTC
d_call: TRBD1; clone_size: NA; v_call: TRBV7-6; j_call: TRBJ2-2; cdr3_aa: CASSLQGAGTGELFF; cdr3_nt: TGTGCCAGCAGCTTACAGGGGGCGGGCACCGGGGAGCTGTTTTTT
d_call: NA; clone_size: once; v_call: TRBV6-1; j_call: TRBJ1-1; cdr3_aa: CASSEPAEAFF; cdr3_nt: TGTGCCAGCAGTGAACCAGCTGAAGCTTTCTTT
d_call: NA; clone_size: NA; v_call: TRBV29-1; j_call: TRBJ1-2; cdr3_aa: CSVAGGRGYGYTF; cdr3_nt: TGCAGCGTTGCGGGGGGGCGCGGGTATGGCTACACCTTC
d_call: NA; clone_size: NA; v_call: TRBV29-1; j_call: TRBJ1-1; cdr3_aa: CSVEGRMNTEAFF; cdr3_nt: TGCAGCGTTGAGGGGCGGATGAACACTGAAGCTTTCTTT
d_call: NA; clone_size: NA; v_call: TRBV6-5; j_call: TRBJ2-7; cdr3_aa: CASTALAHLSYEQYF; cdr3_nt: TGTGCCAGCACCGCCCTAGCGCACCTCTCCTACGAGCAGTACTTC
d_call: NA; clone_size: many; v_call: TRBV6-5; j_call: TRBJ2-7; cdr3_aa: CASSYATGSHEQYF; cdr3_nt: TGTGCCAGCAGTTATGCTACAGGGTCCCACGAGCAGTACTTC
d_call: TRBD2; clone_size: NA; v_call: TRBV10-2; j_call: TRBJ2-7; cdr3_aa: CASSESSRIAGGRYEQYF; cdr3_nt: TGCGCCAGCAGTGAGAGTTCCAGAATAGCGGGGGGACGCTACGAGCAGTACTTC
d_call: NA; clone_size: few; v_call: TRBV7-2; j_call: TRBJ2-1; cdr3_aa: CASSLGLGGTAYNEQFF; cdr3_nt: TGTGCCAGCAGCTTAGGCCTAGGAGGGACCGCCTACAATGAGCAGTTCTTC
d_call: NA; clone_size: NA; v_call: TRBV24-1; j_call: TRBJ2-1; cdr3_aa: CATSDRRSNNEQFF; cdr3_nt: TGTGCCACCAGTGATCGTCGATCTAACAATGAGCAGTTCTTC
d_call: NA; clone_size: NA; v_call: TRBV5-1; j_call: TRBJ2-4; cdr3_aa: CASSSQRARDIQYF; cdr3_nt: TGCGCCAGCAGCTCCCAGCGGGCGAGGGACATTCAGTACTTC
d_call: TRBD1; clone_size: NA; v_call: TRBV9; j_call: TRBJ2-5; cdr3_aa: CASSPGQGLGETQYF; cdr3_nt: TGTGCCAGCAGCCCAGGACAGGGTTTAGGGGAGACCCAGTACTTC
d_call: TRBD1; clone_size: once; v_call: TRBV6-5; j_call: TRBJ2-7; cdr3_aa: CASRRGQATGEQYF; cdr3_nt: TGTGCCAGCAGACGAGGACAGGCCACGGGGGAGCAGTACTTC
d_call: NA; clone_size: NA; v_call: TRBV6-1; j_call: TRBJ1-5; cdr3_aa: CASSEAERPQHF; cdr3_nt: TGTGCCAGCAGTGAAGCCGAGCGGCCCCAGCATTTT
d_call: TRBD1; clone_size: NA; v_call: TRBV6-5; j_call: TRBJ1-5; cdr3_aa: CASTLRTGMQPQHF; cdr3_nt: TGTGCCAGTACTCTAAGGACAGGAATGCAGCCCCAGCATTTT
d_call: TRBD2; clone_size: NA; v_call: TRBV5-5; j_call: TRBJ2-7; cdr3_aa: CASSWTGGEQYF; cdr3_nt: TGTGCCAGCAGCTGGACGGGGGGAGAGCAGTACTTC
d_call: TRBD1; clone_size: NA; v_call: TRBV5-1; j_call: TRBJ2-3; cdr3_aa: CASSLDRGLTDTQYF; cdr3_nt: TGCGCCAGCAGCCTTGACAGGGGGCTAACAGATACGCAGTATTTT
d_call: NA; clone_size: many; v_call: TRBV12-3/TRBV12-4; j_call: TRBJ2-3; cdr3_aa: CASTLDLGDTQYF; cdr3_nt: TGTGCCAGCACCCTAGACCTCGGAGATACGCAGTATTTT
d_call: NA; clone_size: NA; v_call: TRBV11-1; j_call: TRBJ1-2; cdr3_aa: CASKKTGDYGYTF; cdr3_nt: TGTGCCAGCAAGAAGACAGGAGACTATGGCTACACCTTC
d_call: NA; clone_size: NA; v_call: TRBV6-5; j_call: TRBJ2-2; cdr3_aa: CASSYSTPGLGGELFF; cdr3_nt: TGTGCCAGCAGTTACTCCACGCCGGGACTGGGCGGGGAGCTGTTTTTT
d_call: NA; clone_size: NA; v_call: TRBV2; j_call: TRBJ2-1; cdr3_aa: CASSERGSGYNEQFF; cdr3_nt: TGTGCCAGCAGTGAACGGGGTAGCGGTTACAATGAGCAGTTCTTC
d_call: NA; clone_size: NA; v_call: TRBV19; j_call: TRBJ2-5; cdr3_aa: CASSVNRGGTQYF; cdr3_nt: TGTGCCAGTAGTGTTAACAGGGGAGGGACCCAGTACTTC
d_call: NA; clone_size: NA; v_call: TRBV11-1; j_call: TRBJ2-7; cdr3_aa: CASSEGAGKQYF; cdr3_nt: TGTGCCAGCAGCGAAGGGGCAGGGAAGCAGTACTTC